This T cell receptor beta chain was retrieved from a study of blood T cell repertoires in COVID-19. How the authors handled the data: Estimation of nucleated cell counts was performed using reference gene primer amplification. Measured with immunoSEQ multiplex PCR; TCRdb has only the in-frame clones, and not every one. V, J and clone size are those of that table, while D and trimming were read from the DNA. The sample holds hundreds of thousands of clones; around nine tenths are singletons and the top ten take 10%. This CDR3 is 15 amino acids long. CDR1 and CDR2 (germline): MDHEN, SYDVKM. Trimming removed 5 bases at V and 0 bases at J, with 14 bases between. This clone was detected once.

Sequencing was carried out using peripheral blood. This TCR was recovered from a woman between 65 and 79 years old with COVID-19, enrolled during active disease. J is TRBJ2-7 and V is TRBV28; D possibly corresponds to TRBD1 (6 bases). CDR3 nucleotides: TGTGCCAGCAGTGCTGCAGGGGCGGTCTCCTACGAGCAGTACTTC. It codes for CASSAAGAVSYEQYF.